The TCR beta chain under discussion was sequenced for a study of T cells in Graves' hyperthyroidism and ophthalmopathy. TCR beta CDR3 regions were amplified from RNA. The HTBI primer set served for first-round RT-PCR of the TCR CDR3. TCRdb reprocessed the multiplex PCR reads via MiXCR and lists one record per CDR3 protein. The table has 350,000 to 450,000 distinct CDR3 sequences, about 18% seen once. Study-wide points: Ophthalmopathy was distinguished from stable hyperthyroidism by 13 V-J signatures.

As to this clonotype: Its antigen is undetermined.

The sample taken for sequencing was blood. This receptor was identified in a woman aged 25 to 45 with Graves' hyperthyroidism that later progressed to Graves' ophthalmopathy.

The CDR3 DNA reads TGTGCCAGCAGCTTTATGCCCAATGAGCAGTTCTTC. It translates to CASSFMPNEQFF. The V and J genes are TRBV7-9 and TRBJ2-1; D uncertain. Looked up from germline, CDR1 is SEHNR and CDR2 is FQNEAQ (reference sequence). This CDR3 has 12 residues. The ends were cut back, 3 bases at V and 6 bases at J, with 6 bases in the middle.